One sample yielded the 20 T cell receptor beta chains listed below, sequenced in a study of T cells after yellow fever vaccination. TCRdb reanalysed the 5' RACE reads using MiXCR and keeps one entry per CDR3 protein. In the table there are hundreds of thousands of distinct CDR3 sequences, approximately 10% of which are singletons. This material consisted of PBMCs, taken on the day of the first yellow fever vaccination. All receptors come from a man aged 18 to 29 who received the YFV17D yellow fever vaccine.

This clonotype was seen repeatedly, ten times or more. V usage is TRBV6-1 and J usage is TRBJ2-7, with D hard to call. V gave up 5 bases and J gave up 5 bases, with 22 bases separating them. This CDR3 region has 16 residues. Germline CDR1 reads MNHNS; CDR2 reads SASEGT. The CDR3 loop is CASSPGPYPSRNEQYV. Written as DNA, the CDR3 is TGTGCCAGCAGTCCGGGCCCCTACCCTTCGCGAAACGAGCAGTACGTC.

This clonotype showed up just a few times. The rearrangement joins TRBV5-5 to TRBJ2-2; unclear D gene. This CDR3 spans 13 amino acids. Between the trimmed V and J ends, which lost 2 bases and 6 bases, there was a span of 8 bases. CDR1 SGHKS and CDR2 YYEKEE come from the germline V gene (reference sequence). CDR3 in DNA: TGTGCCAGCAGCTTTGCCCGGGCCGGGGAGCTGTTTTTT. This translates into CASSFARAGELFF.

In this sample, this clonotype turned up a few times. The V call is TRBV11-2, the J call TRBJ2-2, with D unresolved. CDR1 and CDR2 (germline): SGHAT, FQNNGV. The CDR3 is 14 residues long. V was pared by 0 bases and J by 7 bases, with 9 bases between. The CDR3 is CASSLDRVGGELFF. DNA for the CDR3: TGTGCCAGCAGCTTAGATCGTGTAGGCGGGGAGCTGTTTTTT.

The chain joins TRBV7-2 to TRBJ2-3; tentatively, D is TRBD1 (6 bases). The V gene lost 4 bases and the J gene lost 4 bases, with 15 bases spanning the gap. Germline V gene lookup returns CDR1 SGHTA and CDR2 FQGNSA. CDR3 length: 15 amino acids. This CDR3 is CASSSGERLADTQYF. CDR3 nucleotide sequence: TGTGCCAGCAGCTCAGGGGAGCGGTTGGCAGATACGCAGTATTTT.

V usage is TRBV5-1 and J usage is TRBJ1-4, with a possible D match to TRBD1 (6 bases). CDR1 and CDR2 from the germline V gene are SGHRS and YFSETQ. The V and J ends lost 4 bases and 8 bases respectively, with 21 bases between them. The CDR3 totals 16 residues. CDR3 residues: CASSRRPQGQGEKLFF. The CDR3 bases are TGCGCCAGCAGCCGCCGTCCACAGGGTCAGGGAGAAAAACTGTTTTTT.

This clonotype has more than one count but fewer than ten. V usage is TRBV5-1 and J usage is TRBJ2-2; 7 bases align to TRBD1. The CDR3 is 19 amino acids. CDR1 is SGHRS, CDR2 YFSETQ, per germline. The trim removed 0 bases at V and 2 bases at J, leaving 13 bases unmatched. This CDR3 reads CASSLVPPPGTANTGELFF. In nucleotides, the CDR3 is TGCGCCAGCAGCTTGGTGCCGCCACCGGGGACAGCTAACACCGGGGAGCTGTTTTTT.

The table lists this clonotype with a few counts. The chain uses TRBV10-3 and TRBJ1-1; D is unresolved. This CDR3 spans 14 amino acids. Germline V gene lookup returns CDR1 ENHRY and CDR2 SYGVKD. Trimming removed 8 bases at V and 3 bases at J, with 16 bases between. Here the CDR3 reads CAIAPIYADTEAFF. As DNA, the CDR3 is TGTGCCATCGCGCCAATCTACGCGGACACTGAAGCTTTCTTT.

This clonotype was found many times. The rearrangement uses TRBV11-2 and TRBJ2-7; 8 nucleotides line up with TRBD1. Germline CDR1 reads SGHAT; CDR2 reads FQNNGV. The ends lost 5 bases at V and 4 bases at J; junction bases unmatched: 7. The length of the CDR3 is 14 residues. CDR3 region: CASSGGTGEYEQYF. The CDR3 coding sequence is TGTGCCAGCAGCGGGGGGACAGGAGAATACGAGCAGTACTTC.

The V call is TRBV7-8, the J call TRBJ1-6, with a tentative D call TRBD1 (5 bases). Looked up from germline, CDR1 is SGHVS and CDR2 is FQNEAQ. Trimming took off 3 bases at V and 9 bases at J, with 15 bases between the two ends. This CDR3 spans 15 amino acids. CDR3 amino acids: CASSLGTRVGSPLHF. The DNA for the CDR3 is TGTGCCAGCAGCTTGGGGACGAGGGTGGGTTCACCCCTCCACTTT.

The gene calls are TRBV14 and TRBJ2-1, with 9 bases aligning to TRBD2. Germline V gene sequence: CDR1 SGHDN, CDR2 FVKESK. This CDR3 has 19 amino acids. V lost 0 bases, J lost 2 bases, and 11 bases stayed unmatched. This chain's CDR3 is CASSQDPVEGGGAYNEQFF. The CDR3 nucleotides read TGTGCCAGCAGCCAAGATCCGGTGGAGGGCGGGGGGGCCTACAATGAGCAGTTCTTC.

This clonotype was seen at least ten times. V and J are TRBV7-8 and TRBJ2-7; 9 bases match TRBD1. V shed 4 bases, J shed 0 bases, and the junction held 4 bases outside the gene matches. The CDR3 runs 15 residues. Germline values: CDR1 SGHVS, CDR2 FQNEAQ. CDR3 protein: CASSSGTGSSYEQYF. CDR3 DNA: TGTGCCAGCAGCTCCGGGACAGGGAGCTCCTACGAGCAGTACTTC.

There are many counts of this clonotype. This chain connects TRBV7-8 to TRBJ1-4, with 7 positions matching TRBD1. Germline CDR1 SGHVS, CDR2 FQNEAQ. J was trimmed by 7 bases and V by 1 base; bases with no gene match: 3. The CDR3 extends over 14 amino acids. DNA for the CDR3: TGTGCCAGCAGCTTAGGACAGGGATTTGAAAAACTGTTTTTT. Translation: CASSLGQGFEKLFF.

V and J are TRBV6-1 and TRBJ1-1; no definite D call. V was pared by 6 bases and J by 5 bases, with 13 bases between. Germline lookup yields CDR1 MNHNS and CDR2 SASEGT. This CDR3 spans 13 amino acids. The CDR3 coding sequence is TGTGCCAGCAGGAGCCTGTGGGCTACTGAAGCTTTCTTT. Encoded protein: CASRSLWATEAFF.

This clonotype has just a few counts. The J gene is TRBJ2-7, the V gene TRBV28; 9 bases map to TRBD1. Germline V gene data show CDR1 as MDHEN and CDR2 as SYDVKM. CDR3 length: 16 amino acids. Trimming removed 4 bases from V and 2 bases from J; junction bases left unmatched: 9. The DNA for the CDR3 is TGTGCCAGCAGTTCCTCCGGGACAGGGCATCCCTACGAGCAGTACGTC. The encoded protein is CASSSSGTGHPYEQYV.

The J gene is TRBJ2-3, the V gene TRBV7-2, with D perhaps being TRBD1 or TRBD2 (5 bases each). Trimming shortened V by 1 base and J by 0 bases, and 11 bases separated the two germline ends. The CDR3 extends over 16 amino acids. From germline, CDR1 is SGHTA and CDR2 FQGNSA. The CDR3 coding sequence is TGTGCCAGCAGCTTAGGAGGGGCCCCTAGCACAGATACGCAGTATTTT. It codes for CASSLGGAPSTDTQYF.

There are a few counts of this clonotype. CDR3 in DNA: TGTGCCAGTACGAGCTCCTATAATTCACCCCTCCACTTT. Its protein is CASTSSYNSPLHF. The chain has TRBV28 and TRBJ1-6; D remains unclear. CDR3 length: 13 amino acids. Trimming left V 9 bases short and J 0 bases short, with 6 bases between. Germline values: CDR1 MDHEN, CDR2 SYDVKM. The entire variable domain, with the rest obtained from reference TRBV28 and TRBJ1-6, is as follows: DVKVTQSSRYLVKRTGEKVFLECVQDMDHENMFWYRQDPGLGLRLIYFSYDVKMKEKGDIPEGYSVSREKKERFSLILESASTNQTSMYLCASTSSYNSPLHFGNGTRLTVT.

This clonotype was observed a few times. V and J are TRBV6-1 and TRBJ2-2; the D gene is possibly TRBD1 (7 bases). This CDR3 contains 15 residues. Between the trimmed V and J ends, which lost 7 bases and 7 bases, there was a span of 19 bases. Germline values: CDR1 MNHNS, CDR2 SASEGT. CDR3 amino acids: CASTGRQGLIGELFF. In DNA form, the CDR3 reads TGTGCCAGCACCGGGAGACAGGGCCTAATCGGGGAGCTGTTTTTT.

This clonotype was seen more than once but under ten times. The rearrangement links TRBV4-3 to TRBJ2-2; D possibly uses TRBD1 or TRBD2 (5 bases each). V gave up 0 bases and J gave up 3 bases, with 11 bases separating them. The CDR3 length is 16 residues. Germline V CDR1 and CDR2: LGHNA, YSLEER. CDR3 protein: CASSQEWGTYTGELFF. CDR3 DNA: TGCGCCAGCAGCCAAGAATGGGGGACCTACACCGGGGAGCTGTTTTTT.

There are a few counts of this clonotype. CDR3 coding DNA: TGTGCCAGCAGCTTAGCCATGACAGGGGTGGAGACCCAGTACTTC. Translation: CASSLAMTGVETQYF. This sequence joins TRBV7-6 and TRBJ2-5; TRBD1 matches at 8 bases. This CDR3 region has 15 residues. The germline gives CDR1 SGHVS, CDR2 FNYEAQ. With V trimmed by 0 bases and J by 5 bases, 5 bases remained unmatched.

There are a few counts of this clonotype. This chain connects TRBV10-1 to TRBJ2-3, with D perhaps matching TRBD1 (7 bases). The V gene lost 10 bases and the J gene lost 2 bases, with 13 bases spanning the gap. Germline V gene data show CDR1 as WNHNN and CDR2 as SYGVQD (reference sequence). There are 13 residues in the CDR3. The CDR3 DNA is TGCGCCACCCAGGGGGGATTCACAGATACGCAGTATTTT. Translated, it gives CATQGGFTDTQYF.